The text below deals with one T cell receptor beta chain. This sample was taken from a study of cytomegalovirus exposure and HLA in healthy donors. This PCR relied on a set of 60 Vbeta primers and 13 Jbeta primers. Data came from immunoSEQ multiplex PCR; TCRdb stores just in-frame clones and leaves some out. This sample has 150,000 to 200,000 clones, with over 70% found just once. The CDR3 sequence is 15 residues long. Deletions cut 3 bases from V and 3 bases from J, with 14 bases between. Germline loops: CDR1 KGHSH, CDR2 LQKENI. The sequenced material came from PBMCs. The clonotype was recovered from a female donor in good health and CMV-seronegative. The chain links TRBV18 to TRBJ1-2, with a possible D match to TRBD1 (6 bases). The CDR3 bases are TGTGCCAGCTCACCTACAGGGAATAAGGACTATGGCTACACCTTC. Translating it yields CASSPTGNKDYGYTF.